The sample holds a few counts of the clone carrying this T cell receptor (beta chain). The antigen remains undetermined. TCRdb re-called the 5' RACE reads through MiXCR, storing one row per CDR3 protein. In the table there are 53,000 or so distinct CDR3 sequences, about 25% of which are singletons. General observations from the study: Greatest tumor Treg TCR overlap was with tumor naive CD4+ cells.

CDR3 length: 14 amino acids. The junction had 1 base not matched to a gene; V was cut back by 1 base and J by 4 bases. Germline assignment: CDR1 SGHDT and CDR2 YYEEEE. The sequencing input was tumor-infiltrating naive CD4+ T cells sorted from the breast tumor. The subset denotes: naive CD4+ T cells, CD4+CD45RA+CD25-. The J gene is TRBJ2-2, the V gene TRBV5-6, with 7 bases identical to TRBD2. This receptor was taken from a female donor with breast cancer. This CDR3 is CASSLPGGTGELFF. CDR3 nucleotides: TGTGCCAGCAGCTTGCCGGGGGGCACCGGGGAGCTGTTTTTT.